A selection of T cell receptor beta chains follows, all from one sample in a study of cytomegalovirus exposure and HLA in healthy donors. Libraries were prepared by immunoSEQ multiplex PCR; TCRdb keeps only in-frame clonotypes and omits some of them. The sample shows under 130,000 clones, more than 75% of them seen only once. The sequenced material came from PBMCs. The receptors derive from a young woman in good health and CMV-seropositive. The CDR3 runs from the conserved cysteine through the conserved F or W. Fields, in order: D gene, V gene, clone size, J gene, CDR3 DNA, CDR3 protein. D genes are given only for firm matches. Expanded clones get a size class; other rows say once, few or many, or leave the size out.

>-|TRBV29-1|-|TRBJ2-1
TGCAGCGTTGAACGGGGGTTTGGGTCATACAATGAGCAGTTCTTC
CSVERGFGSYNEQFF
>TRBD2|TRBV2|-|TRBJ2-7
TGTGCCAGCAGTGAAGTCCCTAGCGGGGGTCGGGAGCAGTACTTC
CASSEVPSGGREQYF
>-|TRBV18|-|TRBJ1-1
TGTGCCAGCTCACCGGAGTTACAGGGCGGCACTGAAGCTTTCTTT
CASSPELQGGTEAFF
>-|TRBV7-9|-|TRBJ1-5
TGTGCCAGCAGTCTCTGGGGGGAGGGCGGGAATAGCAATCAGCCCCAGCATTTT
CASSLWGEGGNSNQPQHF
>TRBD2|TRBV6-6|-|TRBJ2-7
TGTGCCAGCAGCCCGCGCGGGGGGAAGCCCTACGAGCAGTACTTC
CASSPRGGKPYEQYF
>-|TRBV6-1|-|TRBJ2-2
TGTGCCAGCAGTGAATACGGGGGAAACACCGGGGAGCTGTTTTTT
CASSEYGGNTGELFF
>TRBD1|TRBV7-9|-|TRBJ1-2
TGTGCCAGCAGATCTACAGGGGCGGGCGGCTACACCTTC
CASRSTGAGGYTF
>TRBD2|TRBV18|-|TRBJ2-7
TGTGCCAGCTCACTACTTCCGGGACTAGCGGGAGCTCCAGGAGGCGAGCAGTACTTC
CASSLLPGLAGAPGGEQYF
>-|TRBV7-2|once|TRBJ1-2
TGTGCCAGCAGCTCTTCAACCGGGACAACCCGGAGCGGCTACACCTTC
CASSSSTGTTRSGYTF
>-|TRBV25-1|-|TRBJ1-1
TGTGCCAGCAGTGAATCGAGGTTTCGGACTGAAGCTTTCTTT
CASSESRFRTEAFF
>-|TRBV14|-|TRBJ2-3
TGTGCCAGCAGCCAAGATCAGGGATTTTCAGATACGCAGTATTTT
CASSQDQGFSDTQYF
>TRBD1|TRBV28|-|TRBJ2-3
TGTGCCAGCAGTAGGGACAGGTACACCACAGATACGCAGTATTTT
CASSRDRYTTDTQYF
>-|TRBV6-1|-|TRBJ2-7
TGTGCCAGCCCTACCCTGAACGAGCAGTACTTC
CASPTLNEQYF
>TRBD1|TRBV7-2|-|TRBJ2-1
TGTGCCAGCAGCTGGGGACAGGGAGGCCACAATGAGCAGTTCTTC
CASSWGQGGHNEQFF
>-|TRBV7-3|-|TRBJ1-1
TGTGCCAGCAGCTTTGCAGAGAACACTGAAGCTTTCTTT
CASSFAENTEAFF
>-|TRBV7-3|few|TRBJ2-3
TGTGCCAGCAGCCAAGGACTAACAGATACGCAGTATTTT
CASSQGLTDTQYF
>TRBD1|TRBV4-1|-|TRBJ2-1
TGCGCCAGCAGCCAAGCGCAAGAGGGACAGGGGTCCAATGAGCAGTTCTTC
CASSQAQEGQGSNEQFF
>TRBD1|TRBV19|-|TRBJ2-7
TGTGCCAGTAGTTTCTTACCGGGACAGGGTTTCTACGAGCAGTACTTC
CASSFLPGQGFYEQYF
>TRBD2|TRBV5-1|-|TRBJ2-3
TGCGCCAGCAGCTCCCTAGCGGGGGTTACAGATACGCAGTATTTT
CASSSLAGVTDTQYF
>-|TRBV30|-|TRBJ1-4
TGTGCCTGGAGTTTAACAGAGGGAAATGAAAAACTGTTTTTT
CAWSLTEGNEKLFF
>-|TRBV11-2|-|TRBJ2-7
TGTGCCAGCAGCCATAACGGTCTCTACGAGCAGTACTTC
CASSHNGLYEQYF
>TRBD2|TRBV9|-|TRBJ2-4
TGTGCCAGCAGCGACGGGACTAGCGGGCGAAAAAACATTCAGTACTTC
CASSDGTSGRKNIQYF
>TRBD2|TRBV6-5|few|TRBJ2-7
TGTGCCAGCAGTTACGCCCTAGCGGGAGCCGCCTACGAGCAGTACTTC
CASSYALAGAAYEQYF
>TRBD1|TRBV28|few|TRBJ1-5
TGTGCCAGCAGCACGGTTTGGCAGGGGGCAAATCAGCCCCAGCATTTT
CASSTVWQGANQPQHF
>TRBD1|TRBV6-5|-|TRBJ1-2
TGTGCCAGCAGGTTGACAGGGGTTAACTATGGCTACACCTTC
CASRLTGVNYGYTF
>TRBD1|TRBV29-1|-|TRBJ2-7
TGCAGCGCCCGGGACAGGGGATACGAGCAGTACTTC
CSARDRGYEQYF
>TRBD1|TRBV2|-|TRBJ2-1
TGTGCCAGCAGCGAACGGACAGGGGTTTACAATGAGCAGTTCTTC
CASSERTGVYNEQFF